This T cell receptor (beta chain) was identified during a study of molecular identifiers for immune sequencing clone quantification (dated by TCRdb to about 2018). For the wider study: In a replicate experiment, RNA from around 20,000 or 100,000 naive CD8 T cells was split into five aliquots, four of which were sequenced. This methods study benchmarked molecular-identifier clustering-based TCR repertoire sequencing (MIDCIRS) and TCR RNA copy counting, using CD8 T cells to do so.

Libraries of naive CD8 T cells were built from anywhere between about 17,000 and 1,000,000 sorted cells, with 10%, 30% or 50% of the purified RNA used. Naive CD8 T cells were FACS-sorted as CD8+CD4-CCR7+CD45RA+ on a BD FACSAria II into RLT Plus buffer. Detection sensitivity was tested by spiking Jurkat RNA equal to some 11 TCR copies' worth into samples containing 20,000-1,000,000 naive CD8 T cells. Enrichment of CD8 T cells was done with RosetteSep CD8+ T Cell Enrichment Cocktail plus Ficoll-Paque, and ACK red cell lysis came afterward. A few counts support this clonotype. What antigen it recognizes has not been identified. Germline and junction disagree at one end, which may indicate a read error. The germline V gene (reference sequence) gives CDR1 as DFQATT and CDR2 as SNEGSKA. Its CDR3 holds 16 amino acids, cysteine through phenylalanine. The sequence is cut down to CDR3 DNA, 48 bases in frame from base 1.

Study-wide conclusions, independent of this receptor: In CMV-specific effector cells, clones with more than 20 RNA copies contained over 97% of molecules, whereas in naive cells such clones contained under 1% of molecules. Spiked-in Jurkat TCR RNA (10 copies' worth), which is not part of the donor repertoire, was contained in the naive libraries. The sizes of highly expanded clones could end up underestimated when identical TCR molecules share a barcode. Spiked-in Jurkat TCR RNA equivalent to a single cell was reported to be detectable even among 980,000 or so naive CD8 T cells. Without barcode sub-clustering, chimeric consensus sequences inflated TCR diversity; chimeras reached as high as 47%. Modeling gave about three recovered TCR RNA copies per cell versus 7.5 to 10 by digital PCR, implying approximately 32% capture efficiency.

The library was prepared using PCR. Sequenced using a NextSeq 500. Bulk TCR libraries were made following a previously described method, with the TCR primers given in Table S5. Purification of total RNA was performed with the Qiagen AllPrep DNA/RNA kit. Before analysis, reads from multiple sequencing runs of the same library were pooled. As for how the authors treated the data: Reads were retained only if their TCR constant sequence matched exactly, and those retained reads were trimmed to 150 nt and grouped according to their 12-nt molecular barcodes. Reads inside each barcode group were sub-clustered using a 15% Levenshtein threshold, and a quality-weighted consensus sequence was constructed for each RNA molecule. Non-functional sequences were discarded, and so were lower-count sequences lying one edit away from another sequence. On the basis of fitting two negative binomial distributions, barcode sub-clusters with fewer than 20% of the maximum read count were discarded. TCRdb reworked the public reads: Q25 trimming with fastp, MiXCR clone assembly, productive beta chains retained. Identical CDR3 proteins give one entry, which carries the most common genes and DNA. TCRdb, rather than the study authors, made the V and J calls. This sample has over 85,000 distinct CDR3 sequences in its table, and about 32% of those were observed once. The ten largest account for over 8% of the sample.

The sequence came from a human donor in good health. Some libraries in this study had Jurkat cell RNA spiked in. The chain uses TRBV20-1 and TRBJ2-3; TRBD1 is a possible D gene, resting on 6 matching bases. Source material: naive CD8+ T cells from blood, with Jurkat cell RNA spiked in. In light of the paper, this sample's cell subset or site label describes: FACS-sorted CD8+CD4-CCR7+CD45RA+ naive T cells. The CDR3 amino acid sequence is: CSARDARTESTDTQYF. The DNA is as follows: TGCAGTGCTAGAGATGCGAGGACAGAGAGCACAGATACGCAGTATTTC.